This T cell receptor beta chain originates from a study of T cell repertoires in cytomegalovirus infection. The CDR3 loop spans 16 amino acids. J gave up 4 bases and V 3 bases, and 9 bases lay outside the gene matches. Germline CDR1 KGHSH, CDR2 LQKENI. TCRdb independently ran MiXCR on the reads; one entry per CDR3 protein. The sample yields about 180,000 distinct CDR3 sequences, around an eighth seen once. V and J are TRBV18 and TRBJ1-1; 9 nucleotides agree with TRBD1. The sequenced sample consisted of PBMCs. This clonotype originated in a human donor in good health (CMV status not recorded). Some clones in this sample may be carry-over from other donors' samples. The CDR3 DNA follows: TGTGCCAGCTCACCGGGACAGGGTTTAAGTGGCACTGAAGCTTTCTTT. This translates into CASSPGQGLSGTEAFF.